Shown below are 21 T cell receptor beta chains from a single sample sequenced in a study of blood T cell repertoires in COVID-19. TCRdb keeps only in-frame clones here, not all; method: immunoSEQ multiplex PCR. The table lists about 480,000 clones, 88% of them singletons. Input material: PBMCs or T cells enriched from blood (not recorded which). All receptors derive from a woman aged 40 to 49 who had recovered from COVID-19.

This chain's CDR3 is CASSYLVGSTVAFF. The CDR3 nucleotides read TGTGCCAGCAGTTACCTGGTGGGGAGTACGGTAGCTTTCTTT. The chain is built from TRBV6-5 and TRBJ1-1, with D unclear. Trimming took 2 bases from V and 10 from J, leaving 17 bases between them. The CDR3 is 14 residues long. CDR1 and CDR2 (germline): MNHEY, SVGAGI.

The V gene is TRBV15, the J gene TRBJ1-2, with D maybe TRBD1 (5 bases). V shed 0 bases and J shed 2 bases, with 10 bases lying between them. The length of the CDR3 is 15 residues. The germline V gene encodes CDR1 LNHNV and CDR2 YYDKDF (reference sequence). The DNA for the CDR3 is TGTGCCACCAGCAGAGATCGGGGGGTCAACTATGGCTACACCTTC. Amino acids: CATSRDRGVNYGYTF.

This chain connects TRBV13 to TRBJ1-4; D gene uncertain. The germline CDR1 and CDR2 sequences are PRHDT and FYEKMQ (reference sequence). The V end was cut by 4 bases, the J end by 9 bases, with 15 bases between. The CDR3 extends over 14 amino acids. The CDR3 DNA reads as TGTGCCAGCAGCTCATCGGGGAATAGCAAAAAACTGTTTTTT. This gives the protein CASSSSGNSKKLFF.

The chain combines TRBV30 with TRBJ1-1, with D maybe TRBD1 (5 bases). Germline assignment: CDR1 GTSNPN and CDR2 SVGIG (reference sequence). The CDR3 totals 14 residues. V gave up 1 base and J gave up 1 base, with 10 bases separating them. In nucleotides, the CDR3 is TGTGCCTGGAGTGGGTGGACAAGGAACACTGAAGCTTTCTTT. It specifies CAWSGWTRNTEAFF.

The chain couples TRBV5-8 to TRBJ2-1; TRBD1 matches at 11 bases. There are 14 residues in the CDR3. The germline CDR1 and CDR2 sequences are SGHTS and YDEGEE. The V gene end was trimmed by 4 bases and the J gene end by 6 bases; junction bases not matched to a gene: 3. CDR3 loop: CASSRTGGFNEQFF. The CDR3 DNA sequence: TGTGCCAGCAGCCGGACAGGGGGCTTCAATGAGCAGTTCTTC.

The rearrangement links TRBV30 to TRBJ1-2; 7 positions agree with TRBD1. J gave up 3 bases and V 5 bases, and 0 bases lay outside the gene matches. Germline V gene lookup returns CDR1 GTSNPN and CDR2 SVGIG (reference sequence). The CDR3 covers 11 residues. CDR3 sequence (DNA): TGTGCCTGGGACAGGGACTATGGCTACACCTTC. Translating it yields CAWDRDYGYTF.

This clone has a single count. The J gene is TRBJ2-5, the V gene TRBV27; D remains ambiguous. The CDR3 is 11 residues long. Germline V gene sequence: CDR1 MNHEY, CDR2 SMNVEV (reference sequence). V dropped 8 bases and J dropped 4 bases, with 8 bases sitting between them. The CDR3 spells CASPGGETQYF. The CDR3 DNA follows: TGTGCCAGCCCCGGTGGAGAGACCCAGTACTTC.

J is TRBJ2-1 and V is TRBV4-2; TRBD2 matches 9 bases. V lost 1 base, J lost 8 bases, and 12 bases stayed unmatched. The CDR3 spans 17 residues. Germline values: CDR1 LGHNA, CDR2 YNFKEQ. This CDR3 is CASSQVPTSGLIDEQFF. CDR3 DNA: TGTGCCAGCAGCCAAGTCCCTACTAGCGGGTTAATCGATGAGCAGTTCTTC.

About this clone itself: The sample contains more than one DNA sequence encoding this CDR3. This chain joins TRBV7-2 and TRBJ1-2; 9 bases line up with TRBD1. The trim removed 5 bases at V and 5 bases at J, leaving 3 bases unmatched. In germline, CDR1 is SGHTA, CDR2 FQGNSA. This CDR3 region has 13 residues. CDR3 in amino acids: CASSAGTGYGYTF. As DNA, the CDR3 is TGTGCCAGCAGCGCCGGGACAGGGTATGGCTACACCTTC.

The table lists this clone with a few counts. V gene TRBV4-3 combines with J gene TRBJ1-2; D is unclear. The V and J ends lost 0 bases and 3 bases respectively, with 17 bases between them. The germline gives CDR1 LGHNA, CDR2 YSLEER. The CDR3 length is 17 residues. The CDR3 loop reads CASSQDAGLRGDYGYTF. CDR3 in DNA: TGCGCCAGCAGCCAAGATGCCGGACTCCGGGGAGACTATGGCTACACCTTC.

With regard to this clone: Different DNA sequences within this sample yield the same CDR3. The V call is TRBV29-1, the J call TRBJ2-7; TRBD2 is a possible D gene (5 bases). In germline, CDR1 is SQVTM, CDR2 ANQGSEA. V was shortened by 4 bases and J by 4 bases, with 5 bases between the two germline ends. The CDR3 covers 10 residues. The CDR3 here is CSVGGYEQYF. The CDR3 bases are TGCAGCGTTGGAGGGTACGAGCAGTACTTC.

There are a few counts of this clone. The rearrangement joins TRBV3-1 (or the pseudogene TRBV3-2) to TRBJ1-3; D unclear. The CDR3 runs 15 residues. Germline assignment: CDR1 LGHDT and CDR2 YNNKEL (reference sequence). V was shortened by 0 bases and J by 2 bases, with 8 bases between the two germline ends. DNA for the CDR3: TGTGCCAGCAGCCAAGATTCAACACCTGGAAACACCATATATTTT. Protein sequence: CASSQDSTPGNTIYF.

The gene calls are TRBV24-1 and TRBJ2-5; D ambiguous. The V gene's germline CDR1 is KGHDR and CDR2 SFDVKD. The CDR3 sequence is 11 residues long. The V and J ends lost 3 bases and 5 bases respectively, with 3 bases between them. CDR3 DNA: TGTGCCACCAGTGATCGGGAGACCCAGTACTTC. Protein product: CATSDRETQYF.

This clone appeared many times. V gene TRBV3-1 (or the pseudogene TRBV3-2) combines with J gene TRBJ1-4; D gene ambiguous. Germline V gene lookup returns CDR1 LGHDT and CDR2 YNNKEL (reference sequence). Trimming removed 4 bases from V and 5 bases from J, with 8 bases in between. This CDR3 comprises 13 residues. CDR3 bases: TGTGCCAGCAGCCCCGTGTCGAATGAAAAACTGTTTTTT. Residues: CASSPVSNEKLFF.

The chain links TRBV11-3 to TRBJ1-1; no clear D gene. CDR1 is SGHNT and CDR2 is YENEEA in the germline V gene. The V gene lost 5 bases and the J gene lost 3 bases, with 10 bases spanning the gap. The CDR3 runs 13 residues. CDR3 bases: TGTGCCAGCAGCCCCAGTCAGGACACTGAAGCTTTCTTT. Residues: CASSPSQDTEAFF.

This chain uses TRBV13 with TRBJ2-3; 8 nucleotides align to TRBD1. There are 15 residues in the CDR3. Germline loops: CDR1 PRHDT, CDR2 FYEKMQ (reference sequence). Losses at the gene ends were 5 bases for V and 5 bases for J; bases not matched to a gene: 9. The CDR3 loop is CASSLRQGARDTQYF. CDR3 nucleotides: TGTGCCAGCAGCCTTCGGCAGGGGGCGCGAGATACGCAGTATTTT.

This chain connects TRBV4-1 to TRBJ2-1, with 7 bases aligning to TRBD1. CDR3 length: 12 amino acids. Per germline, CDR1 MGHRA and CDR2 YSYEKL. With 4 bases clipped from V and 10 bases from J, the junction kept 4 bases outside the gene matches. The CDR3 coding sequence is TGCGCCAGCAGCCTTAAGGGGGCCGAGCAGTTCTTC. This translates into CASSLKGAEQFF.

The chain employs TRBV28 and TRBJ1-2; a possible D gene is TRBD1 (6 bases). CDR3 length equals 13 residues. CDR1 is MDHEN, CDR2 SYDVKM, per germline. The V end lost 6 bases, the J end lost 2 bases, and 10 bases lay between the germline ends. CDR3 DNA: TGTGCCAGCAGCAGCGGACAGAACTATGGCTACACCTTC. Protein product: CASSSGQNYGYTF.

The chain links TRBV30 to TRBJ1-3; a weak D match, TRBD1 (5 bases). Germline V gives CDR1 GTSNPN, CDR2 SVGIG (reference sequence). The germline V and J ends were trimmed by 5 bases and 0 bases, with 17 bases remaining between them. This CDR3 comprises 16 residues. The CDR3 is CAWALGTAFSGNTIYF. In nucleotides, the CDR3 is TGTGCCTGGGCCCTCGGGACTGCCTTCTCTGGAAACACCATATATTTT.

J is TRBJ2-3 and V is TRBV20-1, with 9 nucleotides matching TRBD2. Germline CDR1 reads DFQATT; CDR2 reads SNEGSKA (reference sequence). The CDR3 contains 13 residues. J lost 7 bases, V lost 3 bases, and 5 bases had no gene match. The DNA for the CDR3 is TGCAGTGCTAGTAGCGGGAGTACGAATACGCAGTATTTT. The encoded protein is CSASSGSTNTQYF.

CDR3 in amino acids: CASSEYIRGQQFF. The DNA for the CDR3 is TGTGCCAGCAGTGAATATATAAGGGGTCAGCAGTTCTTC. This sequence joins TRBV25-1 and TRBJ2-1, with D perhaps TRBD1 (5 bases). V gave up 0 bases and J gave up 11 bases, with 11 bases separating them. Germline V gives CDR1 MGHDK, CDR2 SYGVNS. The CDR3 contains 13 residues.